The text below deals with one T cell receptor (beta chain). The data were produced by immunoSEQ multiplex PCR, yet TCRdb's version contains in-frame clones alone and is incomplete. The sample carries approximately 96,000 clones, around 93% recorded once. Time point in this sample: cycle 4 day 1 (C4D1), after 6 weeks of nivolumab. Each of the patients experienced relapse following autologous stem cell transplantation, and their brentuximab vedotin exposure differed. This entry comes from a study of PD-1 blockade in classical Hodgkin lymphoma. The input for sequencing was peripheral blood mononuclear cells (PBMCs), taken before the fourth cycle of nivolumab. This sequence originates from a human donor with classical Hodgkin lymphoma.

CDR3 bases: TGCAGTGCTACTAGGGGTGAGACCCAGTACTTC. Translated: CSATRGETQYF. The chain employs TRBV20-1 and TRBJ2-5; D may be TRBD1 (5 bases). This CDR3 has 11 residues. Per germline, CDR1 DFQATT and CDR2 SNEGSKA (reference sequence). The V end was cut by 4 bases, the J end by 5 bases, with 8 bases between.